This TCR beta chain was observed in a study of brain T cells in children with intractable seizures. Trimming removed 6 bases from V and 3 bases from J, with 5 bases in between. The CDR3 consists of 11 residues. Germline CDR1 SGHVS, CDR2 FNYEAQ. The data were produced by immunoSEQ multiplex PCR, yet TCRdb's version contains in-frame clones alone and is incomplete. The sample records 80,000 or so clones, around 91% being singletons. The rearrangement links TRBV7-6 to TRBJ2-5, with unresolved D. The receptor comes from a girl aged 2 to 9 with Rasmussen encephalitis and intractable seizures. This sample comprised peripheral blood, obtained at surgery. The DNA for the CDR3 is TGTGCCAGCAGGCGTGAAGAGACCCAGTACTTC. Its protein is CASRREETQYF.